This passage covers 10 T cell receptor beta chains from one sample sequenced in a study of chemoradiotherapy in HPV16-positive cancers. TCRdb keeps only in-frame clones here, not all; method: immunoSEQ multiplex PCR. The data contain about 32,000 clones, about 87% of them singletons. This material consisted of blood, taken from a patient who underwent chemoradiotherapy. The receptors shown here come from a human donor with HPV-associated anogenital cancer.

The rearrangement links TRBV30 to TRBJ1-1; no clear D. Germline CDR1 GTSNPN, CDR2 SVGIG (reference sequence). The CDR3 is 12 residues long. Trimming removed 2 bases at V and 5 bases at J, with 9 bases between. The CDR3 DNA is TGTGCCTGGAGTCCGGGAGGGACTGAAGCTTTCTTT. This encodes CAWSPGGTEAFF.

The rearrangement uses TRBV15 and TRBJ2-3; D may be TRBD1 (6 bases). Germline values: CDR1 LNHNV, CDR2 YYDKDF (reference sequence). The CDR3 totals 14 residues. V lost 3 bases to trimming and J lost 1 base, with 8 bases between them. For the CDR3, the DNA is TGTGCCACCAGCAGCCGACAGGGCACAGATACGCAGTATTTT. Translation: CATSSRQGTDTQYF.

The chain recombines TRBV19 with TRBJ2-1; 8 nucleotides agree with TRBD2. This CDR3 has 16 amino acids. Germline values: CDR1 LNHDA, CDR2 SQIVND (reference sequence). J lost 6 bases, V lost 3 bases, and 10 bases had no gene match. CDR3 protein: CASSIISGGLVNEQFF. CDR3 nucleotide sequence: TGTGCCAGTAGTATTATTTCGGGGGGGCTGGTCAATGAGCAGTTCTTC.

The chain is built from TRBV9 and TRBJ1-4; possible D gene TRBD1, 6 bases. The V end was cut by 4 bases, the J end by 6 bases, with 22 bases between. Germline V gene lookup returns CDR1 SGDLS and CDR2 YYNGEE. CDR3 length: 17 amino acids. In nucleotides, the CDR3 is TGTGCCAGCAGCCCTAGGGCCGGGGGCCAGGGTTATGAAAAACTGTTTTTT. Translation gives CASSPRAGGQGYEKLFF.

This clone was observed a single time. The chain couples TRBV28 to TRBJ1-3, with a tentative D call TRBD1 (5 bases). The CDR3 length is 16 residues. CDR1 MDHEN and CDR2 SYDVKM come from the germline V gene. The ends were cut back, 0 bases at V and 1 base at J, with 10 bases in the middle. The CDR3 spells CASSLWGGVSGNTIYF. Written as DNA, the CDR3 is TGTGCCAGCAGTTTATGGGGAGGGGTATCTGGAAACACCATATATTTT. The full variable domain, in which reference TRBV28 and TRBJ1-3 provide the parts outside the CDR3, is DVKVTQSSRYLVKRTGEKVFLECVQDMDHENMFWYRQDPGLGLRLIYFSYDVKMKEKGDIPEGYSVSREKKERFSLILESASTNQTSMYLCASSLWGGVSGNTIYFGEGSWLTVV.

This chain connects TRBV6-5 to TRBJ1-2; unclear D gene. V lost 5 bases, J lost 7 bases, and 17 bases lay in between. The CDR3 is 14 amino acids. CDR1 MNHEY and CDR2 SVGAGI come from the germline V gene. CDR3 loop: CASSPRTGMAGYTF. CDR3 sequence (DNA): TGTGCCAGCAGTCCGCGGACGGGTATGGCTGGCTACACCTTC.

The V and J genes are TRBV10-1 and TRBJ2-4; no clear D. Trimming removed 0 bases from V and 0 bases from J, with 9 bases in between. CDR3 length: 16 amino acids. The germline CDR1 and CDR2 sequences are WNHNN and SYGVQD (reference sequence). This chain's CDR3 is CASSESWDLAKNIQYF. In DNA form, the CDR3 reads TGCGCCAGCAGTGAGTCCTGGGATCTAGCCAAAAACATTCAGTACTTC.

The chain has TRBV10-2 and TRBJ1-3, with D possibly being TRBD1 (5 bases). Germline loops: CDR1 WSHSY, CDR2 SAAADI. Trimming left V 6 bases short and J 0 bases short, with 6 bases between. CDR3 length: 13 residues. Written as DNA, the CDR3 is TGCGCCAGCAGCGACAGCTCTGGAAACACCATATATTTT. Translated: CASSDSSGNTIYF.

CDR3 protein: CASSLLLGGGVNEQFF. The CDR3 DNA sequence: TGTGCCAGCAGCCTCCTATTGGGCGGGGGCGTCAATGAGCAGTTCTTC. The chain joins TRBV2 to TRBJ2-1; D may be TRBD2 (7 bases). Germline CDR1 reads SNHLY; CDR2 reads FYNNEI. V was pared by 6 bases and J by 6 bases, with 21 bases between. The CDR3 sequence is 16 residues long.

CDR3 sequence (DNA): TGTGCCTGGAGTGTATCAGGCCCCAATCAGCCCCAGCATTTT. It specifies CAWSVSGPNQPQHF. The chain employs TRBV30 and TRBJ1-5, with D hard to call. The CDR3 has 14 residues. V gave up 0 bases and J gave up 3 bases, with 9 bases separating them. From germline, CDR1 is GTSNPN and CDR2 SVGIG (reference sequence). The full variable domain, with the rest looked up from reference TRBV30 and TRBJ1-5, is SQTIHQWPATLVQPVGSPLSLECTVEGTSNPNLYWYRQAAGRGLQLLFYSVGIGQISSEVPQNLSASRPQDRQFILSSKKLLLSDSGFYLCAWSVSGPNQPQHFGDGTRLSIL.